This TCR beta chain was sequenced for a study of metastatic and nonmetastatic thyroid tumors. Study overall: Repertoires were compared across blood and tumor or nodule tissue from malignant and benign thyroid patients.

With MiXCR, TCRdb called clones anew from the PCR reads. In the table there are 20,000 to 25,000 clones, about 14% of which are singletons. In this sample, this clone turned up many times. No patient received treatment before thyroid surgery. The sequenced sample was tumor tissue. This clonotype was sampled from a female donor with papillary thyroid cancer or a benign thyroid nodule (not recorded which). Some clones in this sample may be carry-over from other donors' samples.

The DNA of the CDR3 is TGTGCCAGCAGCCGTAAGAAGCGGGGGAGGGATGAGCAGTTCTTC. As protein: CASSRKKRGRDEQFF. The chain links TRBV5-4 to TRBJ2-1; TRBD2 matches at 8 bases. CDR1 and CDR2 from the germline V gene are SGHNT and YYREEE (reference sequence). The CDR3 totals 15 residues. With V trimmed by 4 bases and J by 8 bases, 11 bases remained unmatched.